The T cell receptor (beta chain) under discussion was sequenced for a study of blood T cell repertoires in COVID-19. TCRdb's copy holds only in-frame clones and misses some; the assay was immunoSEQ multiplex PCR. The sample has fewer than 350,000 clones; about 89% are singletons. Participants spanned ages roughly 18 to 90 years and resided in around 25 US areas. CDR3 length: 13 residues. This rearrangement joins TRBV12-2 to TRBJ2-7; the D call in the table, TRBD1, was not verified against the DNA. TRBV12-2 counts as a pseudogene. The receptor's source is a man aged 55 to 70 who had recovered from COVID-19. Sequencing was carried out using PBMCs or T cells enriched from blood (not recorded which). CDR3 loop: CASRLEQGDEQYF. CDR3 in DNA: TGTGCAAGTCGCTTAGAACAGGGAGACGAGCAGTACTTC.